This passage covers 14 T cell receptor beta chains from one sample sequenced in a study of STAT5B mutations in CD4+ large granular lymphocyte leukemia. Clones were sequenced by immunoSEQ multiplex PCR, and TCRdb holds only the in-frame ones, with some missing. The sample holds about 28,000 clones, approximately 80% seen once. The sample taken for sequencing was CD4+ T cells from blood buffy coats. These receptor sequences come from a human donor in good health.

The chain joins TRBV29-1 to TRBJ2-3; D is unresolved. In germline, CDR1 is SQVTM, CDR2 ANQGSEA. The CDR3 sequence is 11 residues long. Deletions cut 7 bases from V and 2 bases from J, with 7 bases between. The chain's CDR3 is CSAEDTDTQYF. CDR3 nucleotide sequence: TGCAGCGCAGAGGACACAGATACGCAGTATTTT.

This clone showed up just once. The V call is TRBV5-3, the J call TRBJ2-7, with D possibly matching TRBD2 (5 bases). TRBV5-3 is labeled an ORF, and its function is uncertain. This CDR3 has 14 residues. V was shortened by 2 bases and J by 3 bases, with 12 bases between the two germline ends. The CDR3 coding sequence is TGTGCCAGAAGCTTTCGAGGGTTGGGCTACGAGCAGTACTTC. Its translation is CARSFRGLGYEQYF.

V usage is TRBV7-8 and J usage is TRBJ2-5; TRBD2 is a possible D gene (6 bases). The germline CDR1 and CDR2 sequences are SGHVS and FQNEAQ. The CDR3 extends over 14 amino acids. V lost 2 bases and J 11 bases, leaving 18 bases between the germline ends. The DNA of the CDR3 is TGTGCCAGCAGCTTATCGGAGGGGTTGAGAGAGCAGTACTTC. The encoded protein is CASSLSEGLREQYF. The whole variable domain, remainder taken from reference TRBV7-8 and TRBJ2-5, is GAGVSQSPRYKVAKRGQDVALRCDPISGHVSLFWYQQALGQGPEFLTYFQNEAQLDKSGLPSDRFFAERPEGSVSTLKIQRTQQEDSAVYLCASSLSEGLREQYFGPGTRLLVL.

The CDR3 sequence is CASSDRVSDTQYF. The CDR3 DNA follows: TGCGCCAGCAGCGACAGGGTATCGGATACGCAGTATTTT. V is TRBV5-1 and J is TRBJ2-3; 7 bases map to TRBD1. Trimming cost V 4 bases and J 6 bases; bases outside gene matches: 5. There are 13 residues in the CDR3. Germline values: CDR1 SGHRS, CDR2 YFSETQ.

The chain has TRBV5-1 and TRBJ1-1; a possible D gene is TRBD1 (5 bases). V was cut by 5 bases and J by 0 bases, with 14 bases left in between. The CDR3 runs to 15 residues. Germline CDR1 is SGHRS and CDR2 is YFSETQ. The CDR3 region has the DNA TGCGCCAGCAGTCGAGACAGTACCATGAACACTGAAGCTTTCTTT. Its protein is CASSRDSTMNTEAFF.

This sequence joins TRBV5-1 and TRBJ2-3; 7 bases fit TRBD1. This CDR3 is built from 16 residues. V lost 3 bases and J lost 6; bases outside the gene matches: 13. CDR1 is SGHRS and CDR2 is YFSETQ in the germline V gene. The CDR3 protein is CASSWAAVGGADTQYF. CDR3 DNA: TGCGCCAGCAGCTGGGCCGCGGTAGGGGGCGCGGATACGCAGTATTTT. The full variable domain, completed using reference TRBV5-1 and TRBJ2-3, is KAGVTQTPRYLIKTRGQQVTLSCSPISGHRSVSWYQQTPGQGLQFLFEYFSETQRNKGNFPGRFSGRQFSNSRSEMNVSTLELGDSALYLCASSWAAVGGADTQYFGPGTRLTVL.

The V call is TRBV6-1, the J call TRBJ2-1; the match to TRBD2 covers 11 bases. Unmatched junction bases numbered 11, after V lost 4 bases and J lost 0 bases. Germline V lookup: CDR1 MNHNS, CDR2 SASEGT. The CDR3 runs 19 residues. The CDR3 bases are TGTGCCAGCAGTGTATATCTAGCGGGGGGCGCAAGCTCCTACAATGAGCAGTTCTTC. It is translated as CASSVYLAGGASSYNEQFF.

The chain has TRBV11-2 and TRBJ2-2; a weak D match, TRBD1 (6 bases). From germline, CDR1 is SGHAT and CDR2 FQNNGV. V dropped 4 bases and J dropped 5 bases, with 8 bases sitting between them. The CDR3 runs to 13 residues. The chain's CDR3 is CASSYRETGELFF. In DNA form, the CDR3 reads TGTGCCAGCAGCTACAGGGAAACCGGGGAGCTGTTTTTT.

The chain carries TRBV5-1 and TRBJ1-1; 7 nucleotides line up with TRBD1. The V and J ends lost 4 bases and 0 bases, in that order; junction bases with no gene match: 9. The CDR3 covers 16 residues. Per germline, CDR1 SGHRS and CDR2 YFSETQ. In DNA form, the CDR3 reads TGCGCCAGCAGCCAGACAGGGAGACTCATGAACACTGAAGCTTTCTTT. It codes for CASSQTGRLMNTEAFF.

This chain joins TRBV6-5 and TRBJ2-7, with 10 bases that match TRBD1. Trimming took 2 bases from V and 6 from J; bases not matched to a gene: 4. This CDR3 is built from 14 residues. CDR1 is MNHEY, CDR2 SVGAGI, per germline. CDR3 coding DNA: TGTGCCAGCAGTTACAGGGACAGGGGTCCCGAGCAGTACTTC. Translated, it gives CASSYRDRGPEQYF.

This chain's CDR3 is CASSQDTFSGELFF. The CDR3 coding sequence is TGTGCCAGCAGCCAAGACACGTTCTCCGGGGAGCTGTTTTTT. This chain links TRBV7-9 with TRBJ2-2; D not resolved. CDR1 is SEHNR and CDR2 is FQNEAQ in the germline V gene (reference sequence). The CDR3 is 14 residues long. V lost 5 bases, J lost 6 bases, and 13 bases lay in between. Together with reference TRBV7-9 and TRBJ2-2, the CDR3 gives the full variable domain: DTGVSQNPRHKITKRGQNVTFRCDPISEHNRLYWYRQTLGQGPEFLTYFQNEAQLEKSRLLSDRFSAERPKGSFSTLEIQRTEQGDSAMYLCASSQDTFSGELFFGEGSRLTVL.

The chain uses TRBV4-3 and TRBJ2-3, with unresolved D. The CDR3 consists of 17 residues. V was cut by 0 bases and J by 4 bases, with 17 bases left in between. Germline V gene data show CDR1 as LGHNA and CDR2 as YSLEER. The CDR3 sequence: CASSQDGPTDRADTQYF. DNA for the CDR3: TGCGCCAGCAGCCAAGATGGACCTACGGATCGGGCAGATACGCAGTATTTT.

The rearrangement joins TRBV7-9 to TRBJ1-4, with D uncertain. The CDR3 is made up of 13 amino acids. V was cut by 2 bases and J by 8 bases, with 9 bases left in between. Germline V gene sequence: CDR1 SEHNR, CDR2 FQNEAQ (reference sequence). The DNA of the CDR3 is TGTGCCAGCAGCTTAAATGGAGGGGAAAAACTGTTTTTT. Translating gives CASSLNGGEKLFF.

The gene calls are TRBV7-9 and TRBJ1-1, with D perhaps matching TRBD1 (6 bases). V dropped 1 base and J dropped 4 bases, with 10 bases sitting between them. The CDR3 totals 14 residues. Germline lookup yields CDR1 SEHNR and CDR2 FQNEAQ (reference sequence). CDR3: CASSLGRGGTEAFF. The CDR3 nucleotides are TGTGCCAGCAGCTTAGGGAGGGGGGGCACTGAAGCTTTCTTT.